Below are 28 T cell receptor beta chains sequenced from a single sample in a study of shared clonotypes between healthy human individuals. Sequencing was performed with immunoSEQ multiplex PCR; in TCRdb, only in-frame clones are kept and a portion is missing. Of about 520,000 clones in the sample, over 70% were seen once. Sample: PBMCs. These TCRs come from a woman aged 40 to 50 in good health. Some clones in this sample may be carry-over from other donors' samples.

A word on this clone: A single base is all that separates this from a far larger clone, so a read error is likely. No conserved phenylalanine or tryptophan ends this CDR3, so it is likely a read error. No DNA is shown, since the ends of the CDR3 on it are uncertain; the CDR3 is the one TCRdb lists. The gene calls are TRBV6-1 and TRBJ1-2. The CDR3 adds up to 12 amino acids, both ends counted. CDR1 and CDR2 from the germline V gene are MNHNS and SASEGT. The CDR3 region is CASGEAQRVFLL.

This chain uses TRBV27 with TRBJ2-3, with 9 bases that match TRBD1. The CDR3 has 16 residues. Germline CDR1 reads MNHEY; CDR2 reads SMNVEV (reference sequence). V lost 2 bases and J lost 1; bases outside the gene matches: 4. The DNA for the CDR3 is TGTGCCAGCAGTTTAAGGGGGGACAGGGGCACAGATACGCAGTATTTT. This encodes CASSLRGDRGTDTQYF.

The chain combines TRBV29-1 with TRBJ2-7; a weak D match, TRBD2 (5 bases). The CDR3 is 15 residues long. CDR1 and CDR2 from the germline V gene are SQVTM and ANQGSEA. Trimming took 2 bases from V and 2 from J, leaving 16 bases between them. The CDR3 DNA is TGCAGCGTTGAAATACCCCTTCTAGCTACCTACGAGCAGTACTTC. This encodes CSVEIPLLATYEQYF.

In its sample, this clone was seen a few times. The V gene is TRBV4-3, the J gene TRBJ1-3; tentative D call: TRBD1 (6 bases). V was cut by 0 bases and J by 1 base, with 13 bases left in between. The length of the CDR3 is 17 residues. Germline V gene lookup returns CDR1 LGHNA and CDR2 YSLEER. The DNA of the CDR3 is TGCGCCAGCAGCCAAGAGGCCGCGGGGACATCTGGAAACACCATATATTTT. Protein: CASSQEAAGTSGNTIYF.

This clone occurred once. The chain is built from TRBV28 and TRBJ2-7; TRBD2 matches at 7 bases. V lost 6 bases to trimming and J lost 4 bases; unmatched junction nucleotides: 12. Germline CDR1 reads MDHEN; CDR2 reads SYDVKM. The CDR3 has 15 residues. In DNA, the CDR3 is TGTGCCAGCAGACCCCCGCTGCGGGAGTGGTACGAGCAGTACTTC. Translating it yields CASRPPLREWYEQYF.

This sequence joins TRBV28 and TRBJ2-7; D is ambiguous. V dropped 4 bases and J dropped 5 bases, with 9 bases sitting between them. Germline lookup yields CDR1 MDHEN and CDR2 SYDVKM. This CDR3 contains 12 residues. The CDR3 DNA reads as TGTGCCAGCAGTTCCCCTACGGACGAGCAGTACTTC. Encoded protein: CASSSPTDEQYF.

The chain uses TRBV7-3 and TRBJ2-4; the D gene could be TRBD1 or TRBD2 (5 bases each). Germline CDR1 is SGHTA and CDR2 is FQGTGA. The ends were cut back, 4 bases at V and 4 bases at J, with 11 bases in the middle. This CDR3 is 14 amino acids long. CDR3 sequence (DNA): TGTGCCAGCAGCTCTGGGACCAATAAAAACATTCAGTACTTC. Translating gives CASSSGTNKNIQYF. The full variable domain, rest sourced from reference TRBV7-3 and TRBJ2-4, is GAGVSQTPSNKVTEKGKYVELRCDPISGHTALYWYRQSLGQGPEFLIYFQGTGAADDSGLPNDRFFAVRPEGSVSTLKIQRTERGDSAVYLCASSSGTNKNIQYFGAGTRLSVL.

The chain has TRBV4-1 and TRBJ1-3; D remains ambiguous. Trimming left V 0 bases short and J 4 bases short, with 7 bases between. CDR3 size: 14 residues. Germline CDR1 reads MGHRA; CDR2 reads YSYEKL. In DNA, the CDR3 is TGCGCCAGCAGCCAAGATAATTCCGGAAACACCATATATTTT. Amino acids: CASSQDNSGNTIYF.

This clone was observed once. The V and J genes are TRBV7-9 and TRBJ2-1, with 7 nucleotides matching TRBD1. The J segment lost 6 bases and the V segment lost 5 bases, leaving 10 bases of the junction unmatched. The CDR3 is 15 residues long. The germline CDR1 and CDR2 sequences are SEHNR and FQNEAQ (reference sequence). The CDR3 region is CASSLPGQPGNEQFF. The CDR3 bases are TGTGCCAGCAGCCTACCGGGACAGCCGGGCAATGAGCAGTTCTTC.

This chain connects TRBV5-1 to TRBJ2-1; 11 nucleotides agree with TRBD1. Trimming removed 3 bases from V and 10 bases from J; junction bases left unmatched: 9. Germline CDR1 reads SGHRS; CDR2 reads YFSETQ. The CDR3 has 15 residues. CDR3 loop: CASSSGTGGKGEQFF. In nucleotides, the CDR3 is TGCGCCAGCAGCTCCGGGACAGGGGGTAAAGGGGAGCAGTTCTTC.

The genes are TRBV4-3 and TRBJ2-1, with D tentatively TRBD2 (5 bases). The CDR3 is made up of 16 amino acids. The ends were cut back, 0 bases at V and 4 bases at J, with 13 bases in the middle. The V gene's germline CDR1 is LGHNA and CDR2 YSLEER. The CDR3 region has the DNA TGCGCCAGCAGCCAAGAGGGTGCGGGCCGATACAATGAGCAGTTCTTC. It is translated as CASSQEGAGRYNEQFF.

This clone was observed a few times. The gene calls are TRBV10-2 and TRBJ2-1; 13 bases line up with TRBD2. V shed 10 bases, J shed 4 bases, and the junction held 4 bases outside the gene matches. Germline CDR1 reads WSHSY; CDR2 reads SAAADI. The CDR3 runs 14 residues. The CDR3 DNA reads TGCGCCACCGTACTAGCGGGAGGGTACAATGAGCAGTTCTTC. Translating gives CATVLAGGYNEQFF.

This chain links TRBV6-6 with TRBJ2-5; D is possibly TRBD1 (5 bases). CDR3 size: 15 residues. The germline V and J ends were trimmed by 6 bases and 1 base, with 15 bases remaining between them. In germline, CDR1 is MNHNY, CDR2 SVGAGI (reference sequence). CDR3 loop: CASRRAGQGQETQYF. In nucleotides, the CDR3 is TGTGCCAGCAGGCGTGCTGGGCAGGGCCAAGAGACCCAGTACTTC.

A note on this clone: This may be a read error: a much more frequent sequence differs by one nucleotide. This same CDR3 is encoded by further DNA sequences in the sample. The chain has TRBV29-1 and TRBJ1-2; D gene ambiguous. The CDR3 extends over 11 amino acids. Germline V lookup: CDR1 SQVTM, CDR2 ANQGSEA. CDR3: CSESSNYGYTF. The CDR3 DNA reads TGCAGCGAGTCCTCAAATTATGGCTACACATTC.

The rearrangement links TRBV7-3 to TRBJ2-6; 10 nucleotides align to TRBD1. CDR1 and CDR2 from the germline V gene are SGHTA and FQGTGA. The junction had 2 bases not matched to a gene; V was cut back by 2 bases and J by 1 base. This CDR3 is 17 amino acids long. The CDR3 sequence is CASSLWGQGSGANVLTF. In DNA form, the CDR3 reads TGTGCCAGCAGCTTATGGGGACAGGGGTCTGGGGCCAACGTCCTGACTTTC.

A word on this clone: An end of the junction differs from the germline gene, which may be a read error. V is TRBV7-8 and J is TRBJ2-2, with D possibly matching TRBD1 (6 bases). The CDR3 has 14 amino acids. Germline CDR1 reads SGHVS; CDR2 reads FQNEAQ. Written as DNA, the CDR3 is TGTGCCGGCAGGGAACAGGGTCGCACCGGGGAGCTGTTTTTT. This translates into CAGREQGRTGELFF.

V and J are TRBV7-3 and TRBJ2-7; 11 bases match TRBD1. This CDR3 has 15 residues. Germline CDR1 is SGHTA and CDR2 is FQGTGA. V dropped 2 bases and J dropped 5; count of bases not matched to a gene: 5. The CDR3 spells CASSLGTGGNDEQYF. Written as DNA, the CDR3 is TGTGCCAGCAGCTTAGGGACAGGGGGGAACGACGAGCAGTACTTC.

This chain links TRBV9 with TRBJ1-2; 9 nucleotides line up with TRBD1. The CDR3 consists of 15 residues. Unmatched junction bases numbered 4, after V lost 0 bases and J lost 4 bases. The germline gives CDR1 SGDLS, CDR2 YYNGEE. For the CDR3, the DNA is TGTGCCAGCAGCGTAGTAGGGACAGGGATCTATGGCTACACCTTC. It encodes CASSVVGTGIYGYTF.

This chain links TRBV7-9 with TRBJ2-5, with D possibly TRBD1 on 6 matching bases. CDR3 size: 15 residues. V was trimmed by 2 bases and J by 1 base, leaving 11 bases between them. Germline CDR1 reads SEHNR; CDR2 reads FQNEAQ (reference sequence). The CDR3 DNA reads as TGTGCCAGCAGCTTATACGGACAGCTCCAAGAGACCCAGTACTTC. Protein: CASSLYGQLQETQYF. The full variable domain, rest sourced from reference TRBV7-9 and TRBJ2-5, is DTGVSQNPRHKITKRGQNVTFRCDPISEHNRLYWYRQTLGQGPEFLTYFQNEAQLEKSRLLSDRFSAERPKGSFSTLEIQRTEQGDSAMYLCASSLYGQLQETQYFGPGTRLLVL.

The V and J genes are TRBV10-3 and TRBJ2-5, with no clear D. V was pared by 4 bases and J by 1 base, with 10 bases between. Germline loops: CDR1 ENHRY, CDR2 SYGVKD. This CDR3 has 14 amino acids. The CDR3 DNA is TGTGCCATCAGTGCCGATAAGGGCCAAGAGACCCAGTACTTC. Amino acids: CAISADKGQETQYF.

For this clone: The same CDR3 also results from other DNA sequences found in this sample. This chain links TRBV28 with TRBJ1-2; 7 bases agree with TRBD1. V trimming: 6 bases; J trimming: 4 bases; junction bases outside the gene matches: 11. CDR3 size: 15 residues. Germline CDR1 MDHEN, CDR2 SYDVKM. CDR3 amino acids: CASSPTGARVYGYTF. DNA of the CDR3: TGTGCCAGCAGCCCCACAGGGGCTCGGGTCTATGGCTACACCTTC.

The chain couples TRBV10-3 to TRBJ1-1; no definite D call. CDR1 and CDR2 (germline): ENHRY, SYGVKD. The ends were cut back, 4 bases at V and 7 bases at J, with 10 bases in the middle. CDR3 length: 12 amino acids. CDR3 nucleotides: TGTGCCATCAGTGTGGGTCTAGATGAAGCTTTCTTT. Translation gives CAISVGLDEAFF.

This chain uses TRBV2 with TRBJ2-2, with 7 bases matching TRBD1. V shed 8 bases and J 4 bases; nucleotides not matched to a gene: 7. Germline V gene lookup returns CDR1 SNHLY and CDR2 FYNNEI. The CDR3 extends over 14 amino acids. CDR3 sequence reads: CASRQGVGTGELFF. CDR3 DNA sequence: TGTGCCAGCCGACAGGGTGTCGGCACCGGGGAGCTGTTTTTT.

Concerning this clone: A read error likely explains this, since a far larger clone differs by one base. This chain connects TRBV7-8 to TRBJ2-7, with D perhaps given as TRBD1 or TRBD2 (5 bases each). The length of the CDR3 is 16 residues. Germline assignment: CDR1 SGHVS and CDR2 FQNEAQ. With 5 bases removed from V and 2 bases from J, the gap between germline ends came to 19 bases. The CDR3 spells CASSIRSGTSTYEQYF. CDR3 nucleotide sequence: TGTGCCAGCAGCATAAGGTCGGGGACCTCAACCTACGAGCAGTACTTC.

The chain couples TRBV28 to TRBJ1-5; possible D gene TRBD1, 5 bases. Per the germline V gene, CDR1 is MDHEN and CDR2 is SYDVKM. The CDR3 totals 15 residues. Deletions cut 6 bases from V and 2 bases from J, with 14 bases between. CDR3 amino acids: CASRYQGDGNQPQHF. The CDR3 DNA reads as TGTGCCAGCAGGTACCAGGGTGACGGCAATCAGCCCCAGCATTTT.

The chain joins TRBV28 to TRBJ2-7; 9 nucleotides line up with TRBD1. The CDR3 contains 15 residues. Trimming took 4 bases from V and 6 from J; bases not matched to a gene: 10. Germline V gene sequence: CDR1 MDHEN, CDR2 SYDVKM. CDR3 in DNA: TGTGCCAGCAGTTCCGGGACAGGGTTGTATAGCGAGCAGTACTTC. It yields the protein CASSSGTGLYSEQYF.

The rearrangement uses TRBV10-3 and TRBJ1-1, with 9 nucleotides matching TRBD1. From germline, CDR1 is ENHRY and CDR2 SYGVKD. This CDR3 is 14 amino acids long. V trimming: 5 bases; J trimming: 2 bases; junction bases outside the gene matches: 3. The chain's CDR3 is CAISTGQGNTEAFF. The DNA for the CDR3 is TGTGCCATCAGTACGGGACAGGGAAACACTGAAGCTTTCTTT.

This clone was observed once. Given a far larger clone just one base away, this is likely a sequencing read error. The V call is TRBV7-9, the J call TRBJ2-2; no reliable D call. Germline values: CDR1 SEHNR, CDR2 FQNEAQ (reference sequence). The CDR3 runs to 13 residues. Trimming took off 1 base at V and 6 bases at J, with 6 bases between the two ends. The CDR3 DNA follows: TGTGCCAGCAGCTTAGTTAGGGCCGGGGAGCTGTTTTTT. Translation: CASSLVRAGELFF.